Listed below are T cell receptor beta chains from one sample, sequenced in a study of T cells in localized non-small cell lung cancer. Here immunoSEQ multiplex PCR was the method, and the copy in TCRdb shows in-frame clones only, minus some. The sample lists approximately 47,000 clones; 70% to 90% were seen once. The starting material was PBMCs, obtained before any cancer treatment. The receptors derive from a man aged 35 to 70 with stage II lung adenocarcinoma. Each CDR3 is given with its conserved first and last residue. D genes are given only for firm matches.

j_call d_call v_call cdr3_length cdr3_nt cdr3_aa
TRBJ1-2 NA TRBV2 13 TGTGCCAGCAGTGGAGTGGGAGCTTATGGCTACACCTTC CASSGVGAYGYTF
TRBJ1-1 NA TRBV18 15 TGTGCCAGCTCACCCAGGGACACCTCGCAAACTGAAGCTTTCTTT CASSPRDTSQTEAFF
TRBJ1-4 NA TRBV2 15 TGTGCCAGCAGTGAAGGGGAGGGTCAGGATGAAAAACTGTTTTTT CASSEGEGQDEKLFF
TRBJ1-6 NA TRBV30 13 TGTGCCTGGAATGGTCAGAGAGGTTCACCCCTCCACTTT CAWNGQRGSPLHF
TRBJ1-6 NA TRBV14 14 TGTGCCAGCAGCCCCTGGACATGGCTTTCACCCCTCCACTTT CASSPWTWLSPLHF
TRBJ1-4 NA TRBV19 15 TGTGCCAGTAGTACAACAGGGATACCTAATGAAAAACTGTTTTTT CASSTTGIPNEKLFF
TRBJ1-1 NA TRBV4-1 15 TGCGCCAGCAGCCAAGAAGAGGGCATGAACACTGAAGCTTTCTTT CASSQEEGMNTEAFF
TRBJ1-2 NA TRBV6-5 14 TGTGCCAGCAGTCTTGGAGCTGGGGTTCTTGGCTACACCTTC CASSLGAGVLGYTF
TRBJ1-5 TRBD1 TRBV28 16 TGTGCCAGCAGTCTGACAGGGGGGGATGGCAATCAGCCCCAGCATTTT CASSLTGGDGNQPQHF
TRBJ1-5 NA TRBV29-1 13 TGCAGCGTTCGGGAGGATAGCAATCAGCCCCAGCATTTT CSVREDSNQPQHF
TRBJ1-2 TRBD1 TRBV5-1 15 TGCGCCAGCAGCACAACAGGGGGGACTAACTATGGCTACACCTTC CASSTTGGTNYGYTF